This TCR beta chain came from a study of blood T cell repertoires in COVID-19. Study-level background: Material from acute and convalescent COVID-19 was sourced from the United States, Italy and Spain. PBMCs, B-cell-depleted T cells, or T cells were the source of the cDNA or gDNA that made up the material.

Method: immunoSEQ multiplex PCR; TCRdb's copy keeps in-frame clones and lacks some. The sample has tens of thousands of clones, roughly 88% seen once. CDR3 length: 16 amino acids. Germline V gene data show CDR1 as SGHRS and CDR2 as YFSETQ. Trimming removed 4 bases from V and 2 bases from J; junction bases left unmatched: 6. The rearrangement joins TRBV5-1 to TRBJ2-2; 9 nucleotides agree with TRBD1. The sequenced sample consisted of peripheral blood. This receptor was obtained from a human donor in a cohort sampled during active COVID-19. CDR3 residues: CASSALQGANTGELFF. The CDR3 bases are TGCGCCAGCAGCGCCCTACAGGGGGCTAACACCGGGGAGCTGTTTTTT.